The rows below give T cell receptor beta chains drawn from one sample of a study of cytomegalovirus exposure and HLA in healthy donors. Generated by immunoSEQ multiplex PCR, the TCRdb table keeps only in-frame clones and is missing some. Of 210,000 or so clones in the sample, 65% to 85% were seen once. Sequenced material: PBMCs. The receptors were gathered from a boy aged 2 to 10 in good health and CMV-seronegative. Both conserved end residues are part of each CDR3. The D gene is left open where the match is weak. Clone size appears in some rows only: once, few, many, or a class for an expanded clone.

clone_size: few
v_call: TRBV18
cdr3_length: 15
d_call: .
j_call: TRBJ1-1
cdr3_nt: TGTGCCAGCTCGCACAAAGGGGGTGCCGAACCGGAAGCTTTCTTT
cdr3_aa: CASSHKGGAEPEAFF

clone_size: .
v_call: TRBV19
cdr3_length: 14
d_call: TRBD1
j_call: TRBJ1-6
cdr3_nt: TGTGCCAGTAGCCAAGGGGGCGGTAATTCACCCCTCCACTTT
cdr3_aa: CASSQGGGNSPLHF

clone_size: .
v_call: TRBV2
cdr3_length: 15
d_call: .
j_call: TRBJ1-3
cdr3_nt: TGTGCCAGCAGACTAGACCGCGTCTCTGGAAACACCATATATTTT
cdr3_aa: CASRLDRVSGNTIYF

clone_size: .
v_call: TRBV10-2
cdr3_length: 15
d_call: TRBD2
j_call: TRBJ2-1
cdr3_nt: TGCGCCAGCAGTAAACTAGCGGGGGGATGGAATGAGCAGTTCTTC
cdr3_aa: CASSKLAGGWNEQFF

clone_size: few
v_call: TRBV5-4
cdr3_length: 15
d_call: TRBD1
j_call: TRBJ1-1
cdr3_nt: TGTGCCAGCAGCCTCACCGACAGGGTGAACACTGAAGCTTTCTTT
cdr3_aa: CASSLTDRVNTEAFF

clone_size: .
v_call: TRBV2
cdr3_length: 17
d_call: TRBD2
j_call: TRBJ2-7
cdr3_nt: TGTGCCAGCAGTGAAGGGTTTCGGGGGGGAAGTAGGGACGAGCAGTACTTC
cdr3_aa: CASSEGFRGGSRDEQYF

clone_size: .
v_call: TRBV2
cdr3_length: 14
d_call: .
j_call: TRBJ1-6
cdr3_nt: TGTGCCAGCAGGTGGAGGGAATATAATTCACCCCTCCACTTT
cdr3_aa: CASRWREYNSPLHF

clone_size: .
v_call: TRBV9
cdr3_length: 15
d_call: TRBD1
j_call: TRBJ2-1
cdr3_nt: TGTGCCAGCAGCGGACAGGGGGAATCCTACAATGAGCAGTTCTTC
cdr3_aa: CASSGQGESYNEQFF

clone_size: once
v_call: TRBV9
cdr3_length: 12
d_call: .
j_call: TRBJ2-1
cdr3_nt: TGTGCCAGCAGCGTAGTTGGAGATGAGCAGTTCTTC
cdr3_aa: CASSVVGDEQFF

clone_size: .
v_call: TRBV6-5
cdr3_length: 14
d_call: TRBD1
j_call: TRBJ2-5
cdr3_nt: TGTGCCAGCAGGCCGGACAGGGTGTCGGGGACCCAGTACTTC
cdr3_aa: CASRPDRVSGTQYF

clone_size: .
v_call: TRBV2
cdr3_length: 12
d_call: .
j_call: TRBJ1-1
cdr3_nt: TGTGCCAGCAGTGAAGAGCCAGGGAATGCTTTCTTT
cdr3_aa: CASSEEPGNAFF

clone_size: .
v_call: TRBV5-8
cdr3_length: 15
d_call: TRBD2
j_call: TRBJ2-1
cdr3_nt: TGTGCCAGCAGCCAAGCGGGGCGCTCCTACAATGAGCAGTTCTTC
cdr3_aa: CASSQAGRSYNEQFF

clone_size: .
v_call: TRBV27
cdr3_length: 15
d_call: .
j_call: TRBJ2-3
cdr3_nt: TGTGCCAGCAGTTTCTTGGCGGCGGGCACAGATACGCAGTATTTT
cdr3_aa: CASSFLAAGTDTQYF